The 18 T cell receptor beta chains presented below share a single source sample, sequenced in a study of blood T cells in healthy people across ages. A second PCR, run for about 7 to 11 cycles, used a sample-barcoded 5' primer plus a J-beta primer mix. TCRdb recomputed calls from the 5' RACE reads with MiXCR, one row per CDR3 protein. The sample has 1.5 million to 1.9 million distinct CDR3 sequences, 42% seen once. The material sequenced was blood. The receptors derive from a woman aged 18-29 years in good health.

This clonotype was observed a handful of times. CDR3: CASRNPSTQYF. The CDR3, as DNA: TGTGCCAGCAGGAACCCCTCGACCCAGTACTTC. The chain is built from TRBV28 and TRBJ2-5; D not certain. V was shortened by 6 bases and J by 7 bases, with 9 bases between the two germline ends. The CDR3 spans 11 residues. Germline V CDR1 and CDR2: MDHEN, SYDVKM.

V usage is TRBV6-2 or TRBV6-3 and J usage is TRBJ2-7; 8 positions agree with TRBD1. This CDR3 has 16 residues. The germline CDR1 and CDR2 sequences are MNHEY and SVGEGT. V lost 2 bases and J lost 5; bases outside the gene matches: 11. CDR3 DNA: TGTGCCAGCAGTTACCTGACCGGACAGGGTAGCGACGAGCAGTACTTC. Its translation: CASSYLTGQGSDEQYF.

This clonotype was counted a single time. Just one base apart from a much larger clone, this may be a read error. The CDR3 DNA reads TGCAGCGTTGCCTCTAGCGGGAGACCCGCCGAGCAGTACTTC. Translating it yields CSVASSGRPAEQYF. The chain employs TRBV29-1 and TRBJ2-5; 10 bases agree with TRBD2. The J call is uncertain, as TRBJ2-7 better fits the DNA end. This CDR3 is 14 amino acids long. CDR1 and CDR2 from the germline V gene are SQVTM and ANQGSEA.

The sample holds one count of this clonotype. The chain's CDR3 is CASSLQAPGQGYEKLFF. CDR3 DNA: TGTGCCAGCAGTTTACAAGCGCCGGGACAGGGGTATGAAAAACTGTTTTTT. The rearrangement uses TRBV27 and TRBJ1-4; 10 bases are a match to TRBD1. From germline, CDR1 is MNHEY and CDR2 SMNVEV (reference sequence). The CDR3 extends over 17 amino acids. J lost 6 bases, V lost 2 bases, and 9 bases had no gene match.

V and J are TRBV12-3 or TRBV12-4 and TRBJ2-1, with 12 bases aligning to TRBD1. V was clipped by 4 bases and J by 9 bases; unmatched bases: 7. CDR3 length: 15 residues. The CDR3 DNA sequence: TGTGCCAGCAGTTCCCGGGACAGGGGGCGAGGTGAGCAGTTCTTC. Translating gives CASSSRDRGRGEQFF.

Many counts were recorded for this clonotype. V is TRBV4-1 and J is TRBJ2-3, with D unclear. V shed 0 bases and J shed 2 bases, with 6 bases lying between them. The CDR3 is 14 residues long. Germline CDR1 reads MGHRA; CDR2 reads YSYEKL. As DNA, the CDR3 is TGCGCCAGCAGCCAAGAGGAGTACACAGATACGCAGTATTTT. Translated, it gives CASSQEEYTDTQYF.

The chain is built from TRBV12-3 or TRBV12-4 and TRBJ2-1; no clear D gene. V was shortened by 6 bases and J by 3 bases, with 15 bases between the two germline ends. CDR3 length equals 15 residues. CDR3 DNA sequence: TGTGCCAGCAGGAGTAGCACCAAAGGCTACAATGAGCAGTTCTTC. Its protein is CASRSSTKGYNEQFF.

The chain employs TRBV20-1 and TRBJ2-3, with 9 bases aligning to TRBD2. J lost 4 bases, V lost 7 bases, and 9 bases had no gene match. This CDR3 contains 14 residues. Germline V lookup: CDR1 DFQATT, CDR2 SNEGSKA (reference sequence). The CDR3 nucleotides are TGCAGTGAAGGGGCGGGGGGGCAGTCAGATACGCAGTATTTT. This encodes CSEGAGGQSDTQYF.

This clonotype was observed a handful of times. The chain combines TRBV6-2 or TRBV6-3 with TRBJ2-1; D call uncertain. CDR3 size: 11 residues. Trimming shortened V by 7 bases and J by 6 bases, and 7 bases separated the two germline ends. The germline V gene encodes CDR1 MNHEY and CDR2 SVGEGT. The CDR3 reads CASTPGNEQFF. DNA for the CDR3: TGTGCCAGCACCCCCGGCAATGAGCAGTTCTTC.

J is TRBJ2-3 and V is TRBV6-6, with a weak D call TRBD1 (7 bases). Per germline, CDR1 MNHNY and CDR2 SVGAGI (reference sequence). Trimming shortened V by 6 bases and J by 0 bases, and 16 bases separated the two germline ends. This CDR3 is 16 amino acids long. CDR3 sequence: CASSPEAGQSTDTQYF. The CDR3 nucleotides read TGTGCCAGCAGCCCTGAGGCGGGACAGAGCACAGATACGCAGTATTTT.

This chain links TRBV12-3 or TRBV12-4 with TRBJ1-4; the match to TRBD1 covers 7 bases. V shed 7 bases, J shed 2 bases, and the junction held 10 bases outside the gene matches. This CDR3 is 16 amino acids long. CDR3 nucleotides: TGTGCCAGCACCCACAACAGGGGTAGGACTAATGAAAAACTGTTTTTT. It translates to CASTHNRGRTNEKLFF.

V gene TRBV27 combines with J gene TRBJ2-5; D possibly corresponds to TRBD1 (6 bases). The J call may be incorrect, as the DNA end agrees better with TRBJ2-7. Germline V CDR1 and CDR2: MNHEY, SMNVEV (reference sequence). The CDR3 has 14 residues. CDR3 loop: CASSVTGISYEQYF. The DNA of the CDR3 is TGTGCCAGCAGCGTGACAGGTATCTCCTACGAGCAGTACTTC.

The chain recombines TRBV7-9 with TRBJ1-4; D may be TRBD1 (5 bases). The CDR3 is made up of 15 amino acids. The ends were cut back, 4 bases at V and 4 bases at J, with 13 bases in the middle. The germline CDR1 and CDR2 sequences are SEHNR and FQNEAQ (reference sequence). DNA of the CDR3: TGTGCCAGCAGCTCATACTCTGGGGGTAATGAAAAACTGTTTTTT. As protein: CASSSYSGGNEKLFF.

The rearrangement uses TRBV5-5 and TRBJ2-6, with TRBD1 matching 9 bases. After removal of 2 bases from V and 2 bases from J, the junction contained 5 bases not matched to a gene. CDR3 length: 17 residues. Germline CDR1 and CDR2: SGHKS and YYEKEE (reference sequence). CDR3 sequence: CASSLRTGDPGANVLTF. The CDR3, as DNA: TGTGCCAGCAGCTTACGGACAGGGGACCCTGGGGCCAACGTCCTGACTTTC. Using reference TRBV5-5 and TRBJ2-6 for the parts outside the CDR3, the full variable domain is DAGVTQSPTHLIKTRGQQVTLRCSPISGHKSVSWYQQVLGQGPQFIFQYYEKEERGRGNFPDRFSARQFPNYSSELNVNALLLGDSALYLCASSLRTGDPGANVLTFGAGSRLTVL.

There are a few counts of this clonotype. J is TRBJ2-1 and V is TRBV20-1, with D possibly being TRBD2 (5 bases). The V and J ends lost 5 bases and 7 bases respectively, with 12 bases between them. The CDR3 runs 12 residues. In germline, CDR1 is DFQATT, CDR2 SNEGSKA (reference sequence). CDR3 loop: CSAPDSRNEQFF. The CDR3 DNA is TGCAGTGCTCCGGACTCCCGGAATGAGCAGTTCTTC.

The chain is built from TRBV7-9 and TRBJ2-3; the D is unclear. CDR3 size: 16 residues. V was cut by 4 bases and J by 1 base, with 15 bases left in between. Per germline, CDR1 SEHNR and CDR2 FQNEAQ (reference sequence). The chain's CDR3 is CASSSLEVQGTDTQYF. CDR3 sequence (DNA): TGTGCCAGCAGCTCACTCGAAGTCCAGGGCACAGATACGCAGTATTTT.

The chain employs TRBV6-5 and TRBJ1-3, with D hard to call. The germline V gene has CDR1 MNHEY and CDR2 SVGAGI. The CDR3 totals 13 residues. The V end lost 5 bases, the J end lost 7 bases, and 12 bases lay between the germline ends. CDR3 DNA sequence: TGTGCCAGCAGTACCTATTCGGACAACACCATATATTTT. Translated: CASSTYSDNTIYF.

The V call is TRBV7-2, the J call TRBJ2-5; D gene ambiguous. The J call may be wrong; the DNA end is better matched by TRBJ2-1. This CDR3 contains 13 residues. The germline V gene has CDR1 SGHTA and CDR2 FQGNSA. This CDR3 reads CASSFDLQETQFF. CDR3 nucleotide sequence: TGTGCCAGCAGCTTCGACCTCCAAGAGACCCAGTTCTTC.